This TCR beta chain originates from a study of T cells in Graves' hyperthyroidism and ophthalmopathy. Study results and limitations: The model made its ophthalmopathy prediction, and onset followed a median approximately six months later.

About this clonotype itself: Its target is unknown.

Uncontrolled infection, other autoimmune disease, pregnancy or lactation excluded patients. In making diagnoses, clinical symptoms, serum thyroxine and TRAb, thyroid ultrasound and orbital computed tomography were all used. Authors of the study amplified TCR beta CDR3 regions from RNA transcripts. TCR CDR3 regions were first amplified by RT-PCR with HTBI primers. MiXCR, run by TCRdb on the multiplex PCR reads, gives a single entry per CDR3 protein. The table includes 750,000 to 900,000 distinct CDR3 sequences, around 38% detected once. The sequenced sample was blood. The sequence was collected from a man between 18 and 29 years old with Graves' hyperthyroidism.

The CDR3: CAISRGYQPQHF. DNA of the CDR3: TGTGCCATCTCACGAGGGTACCAGCCCCAGCATTTT. The chain employs TRBV10-3 and TRBJ1-5; D ambiguous. CDR3 length: 12 residues. The germline gives CDR1 ENHRY, CDR2 SYGVKD. With 8 bases removed from V and 7 bases from J, the gap between germline ends came to 12 bases.